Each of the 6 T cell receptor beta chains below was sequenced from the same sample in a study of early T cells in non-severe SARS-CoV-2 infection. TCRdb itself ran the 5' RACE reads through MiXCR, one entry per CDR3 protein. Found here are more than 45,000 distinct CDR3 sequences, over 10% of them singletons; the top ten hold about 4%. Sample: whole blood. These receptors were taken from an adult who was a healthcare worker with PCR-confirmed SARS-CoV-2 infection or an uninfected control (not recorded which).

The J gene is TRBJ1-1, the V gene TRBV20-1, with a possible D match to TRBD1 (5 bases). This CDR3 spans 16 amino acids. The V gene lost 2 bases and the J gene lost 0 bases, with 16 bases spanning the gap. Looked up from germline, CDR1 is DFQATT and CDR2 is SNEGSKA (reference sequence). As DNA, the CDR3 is TGCAGTGCTAGAAGGGGACCCGGGGGATTGAACACTGAAGCTTTCTTT. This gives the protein CSARRGPGGLNTEAFF.

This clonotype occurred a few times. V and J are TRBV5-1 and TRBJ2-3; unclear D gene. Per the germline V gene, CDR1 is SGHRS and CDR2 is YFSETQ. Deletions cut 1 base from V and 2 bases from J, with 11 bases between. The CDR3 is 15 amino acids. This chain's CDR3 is CASSLLSQVTDTQYF. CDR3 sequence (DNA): TGCGCCAGCAGCTTGTTATCCCAGGTCACAGATACGCAGTATTTT.

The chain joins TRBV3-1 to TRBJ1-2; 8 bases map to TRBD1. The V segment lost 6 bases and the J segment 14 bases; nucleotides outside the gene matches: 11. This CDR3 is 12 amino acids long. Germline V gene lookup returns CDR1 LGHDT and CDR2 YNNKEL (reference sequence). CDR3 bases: TGTGCCAGCAGTCCCGACAGGGGATTGGGGACCTTC. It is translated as CASSPDRGLGTF.

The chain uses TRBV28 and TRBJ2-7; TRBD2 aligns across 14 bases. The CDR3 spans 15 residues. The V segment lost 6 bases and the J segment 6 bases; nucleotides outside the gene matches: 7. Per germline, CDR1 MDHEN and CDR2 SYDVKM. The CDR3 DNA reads TGTGCCAGCAGACCCTGGACTAGCGGGAGGTCCGAGCAGTACTTC. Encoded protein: CASRPWTSGRSEQYF.

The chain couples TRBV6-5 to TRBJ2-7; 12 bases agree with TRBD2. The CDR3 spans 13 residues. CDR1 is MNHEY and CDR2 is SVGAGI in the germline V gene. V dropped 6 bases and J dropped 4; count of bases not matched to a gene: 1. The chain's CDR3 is CASRTSGSYEQYF. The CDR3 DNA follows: TGTGCCAGCAGGACTAGCGGGAGTTACGAGCAGTACTTC.

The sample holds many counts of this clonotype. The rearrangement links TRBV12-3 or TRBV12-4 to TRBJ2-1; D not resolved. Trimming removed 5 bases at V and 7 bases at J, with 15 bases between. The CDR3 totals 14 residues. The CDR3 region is CASSGPLALNEQFF. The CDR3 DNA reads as TGTGCCAGCAGTGGACCTCTCGCCCTAAATGAGCAGTTCTTC.